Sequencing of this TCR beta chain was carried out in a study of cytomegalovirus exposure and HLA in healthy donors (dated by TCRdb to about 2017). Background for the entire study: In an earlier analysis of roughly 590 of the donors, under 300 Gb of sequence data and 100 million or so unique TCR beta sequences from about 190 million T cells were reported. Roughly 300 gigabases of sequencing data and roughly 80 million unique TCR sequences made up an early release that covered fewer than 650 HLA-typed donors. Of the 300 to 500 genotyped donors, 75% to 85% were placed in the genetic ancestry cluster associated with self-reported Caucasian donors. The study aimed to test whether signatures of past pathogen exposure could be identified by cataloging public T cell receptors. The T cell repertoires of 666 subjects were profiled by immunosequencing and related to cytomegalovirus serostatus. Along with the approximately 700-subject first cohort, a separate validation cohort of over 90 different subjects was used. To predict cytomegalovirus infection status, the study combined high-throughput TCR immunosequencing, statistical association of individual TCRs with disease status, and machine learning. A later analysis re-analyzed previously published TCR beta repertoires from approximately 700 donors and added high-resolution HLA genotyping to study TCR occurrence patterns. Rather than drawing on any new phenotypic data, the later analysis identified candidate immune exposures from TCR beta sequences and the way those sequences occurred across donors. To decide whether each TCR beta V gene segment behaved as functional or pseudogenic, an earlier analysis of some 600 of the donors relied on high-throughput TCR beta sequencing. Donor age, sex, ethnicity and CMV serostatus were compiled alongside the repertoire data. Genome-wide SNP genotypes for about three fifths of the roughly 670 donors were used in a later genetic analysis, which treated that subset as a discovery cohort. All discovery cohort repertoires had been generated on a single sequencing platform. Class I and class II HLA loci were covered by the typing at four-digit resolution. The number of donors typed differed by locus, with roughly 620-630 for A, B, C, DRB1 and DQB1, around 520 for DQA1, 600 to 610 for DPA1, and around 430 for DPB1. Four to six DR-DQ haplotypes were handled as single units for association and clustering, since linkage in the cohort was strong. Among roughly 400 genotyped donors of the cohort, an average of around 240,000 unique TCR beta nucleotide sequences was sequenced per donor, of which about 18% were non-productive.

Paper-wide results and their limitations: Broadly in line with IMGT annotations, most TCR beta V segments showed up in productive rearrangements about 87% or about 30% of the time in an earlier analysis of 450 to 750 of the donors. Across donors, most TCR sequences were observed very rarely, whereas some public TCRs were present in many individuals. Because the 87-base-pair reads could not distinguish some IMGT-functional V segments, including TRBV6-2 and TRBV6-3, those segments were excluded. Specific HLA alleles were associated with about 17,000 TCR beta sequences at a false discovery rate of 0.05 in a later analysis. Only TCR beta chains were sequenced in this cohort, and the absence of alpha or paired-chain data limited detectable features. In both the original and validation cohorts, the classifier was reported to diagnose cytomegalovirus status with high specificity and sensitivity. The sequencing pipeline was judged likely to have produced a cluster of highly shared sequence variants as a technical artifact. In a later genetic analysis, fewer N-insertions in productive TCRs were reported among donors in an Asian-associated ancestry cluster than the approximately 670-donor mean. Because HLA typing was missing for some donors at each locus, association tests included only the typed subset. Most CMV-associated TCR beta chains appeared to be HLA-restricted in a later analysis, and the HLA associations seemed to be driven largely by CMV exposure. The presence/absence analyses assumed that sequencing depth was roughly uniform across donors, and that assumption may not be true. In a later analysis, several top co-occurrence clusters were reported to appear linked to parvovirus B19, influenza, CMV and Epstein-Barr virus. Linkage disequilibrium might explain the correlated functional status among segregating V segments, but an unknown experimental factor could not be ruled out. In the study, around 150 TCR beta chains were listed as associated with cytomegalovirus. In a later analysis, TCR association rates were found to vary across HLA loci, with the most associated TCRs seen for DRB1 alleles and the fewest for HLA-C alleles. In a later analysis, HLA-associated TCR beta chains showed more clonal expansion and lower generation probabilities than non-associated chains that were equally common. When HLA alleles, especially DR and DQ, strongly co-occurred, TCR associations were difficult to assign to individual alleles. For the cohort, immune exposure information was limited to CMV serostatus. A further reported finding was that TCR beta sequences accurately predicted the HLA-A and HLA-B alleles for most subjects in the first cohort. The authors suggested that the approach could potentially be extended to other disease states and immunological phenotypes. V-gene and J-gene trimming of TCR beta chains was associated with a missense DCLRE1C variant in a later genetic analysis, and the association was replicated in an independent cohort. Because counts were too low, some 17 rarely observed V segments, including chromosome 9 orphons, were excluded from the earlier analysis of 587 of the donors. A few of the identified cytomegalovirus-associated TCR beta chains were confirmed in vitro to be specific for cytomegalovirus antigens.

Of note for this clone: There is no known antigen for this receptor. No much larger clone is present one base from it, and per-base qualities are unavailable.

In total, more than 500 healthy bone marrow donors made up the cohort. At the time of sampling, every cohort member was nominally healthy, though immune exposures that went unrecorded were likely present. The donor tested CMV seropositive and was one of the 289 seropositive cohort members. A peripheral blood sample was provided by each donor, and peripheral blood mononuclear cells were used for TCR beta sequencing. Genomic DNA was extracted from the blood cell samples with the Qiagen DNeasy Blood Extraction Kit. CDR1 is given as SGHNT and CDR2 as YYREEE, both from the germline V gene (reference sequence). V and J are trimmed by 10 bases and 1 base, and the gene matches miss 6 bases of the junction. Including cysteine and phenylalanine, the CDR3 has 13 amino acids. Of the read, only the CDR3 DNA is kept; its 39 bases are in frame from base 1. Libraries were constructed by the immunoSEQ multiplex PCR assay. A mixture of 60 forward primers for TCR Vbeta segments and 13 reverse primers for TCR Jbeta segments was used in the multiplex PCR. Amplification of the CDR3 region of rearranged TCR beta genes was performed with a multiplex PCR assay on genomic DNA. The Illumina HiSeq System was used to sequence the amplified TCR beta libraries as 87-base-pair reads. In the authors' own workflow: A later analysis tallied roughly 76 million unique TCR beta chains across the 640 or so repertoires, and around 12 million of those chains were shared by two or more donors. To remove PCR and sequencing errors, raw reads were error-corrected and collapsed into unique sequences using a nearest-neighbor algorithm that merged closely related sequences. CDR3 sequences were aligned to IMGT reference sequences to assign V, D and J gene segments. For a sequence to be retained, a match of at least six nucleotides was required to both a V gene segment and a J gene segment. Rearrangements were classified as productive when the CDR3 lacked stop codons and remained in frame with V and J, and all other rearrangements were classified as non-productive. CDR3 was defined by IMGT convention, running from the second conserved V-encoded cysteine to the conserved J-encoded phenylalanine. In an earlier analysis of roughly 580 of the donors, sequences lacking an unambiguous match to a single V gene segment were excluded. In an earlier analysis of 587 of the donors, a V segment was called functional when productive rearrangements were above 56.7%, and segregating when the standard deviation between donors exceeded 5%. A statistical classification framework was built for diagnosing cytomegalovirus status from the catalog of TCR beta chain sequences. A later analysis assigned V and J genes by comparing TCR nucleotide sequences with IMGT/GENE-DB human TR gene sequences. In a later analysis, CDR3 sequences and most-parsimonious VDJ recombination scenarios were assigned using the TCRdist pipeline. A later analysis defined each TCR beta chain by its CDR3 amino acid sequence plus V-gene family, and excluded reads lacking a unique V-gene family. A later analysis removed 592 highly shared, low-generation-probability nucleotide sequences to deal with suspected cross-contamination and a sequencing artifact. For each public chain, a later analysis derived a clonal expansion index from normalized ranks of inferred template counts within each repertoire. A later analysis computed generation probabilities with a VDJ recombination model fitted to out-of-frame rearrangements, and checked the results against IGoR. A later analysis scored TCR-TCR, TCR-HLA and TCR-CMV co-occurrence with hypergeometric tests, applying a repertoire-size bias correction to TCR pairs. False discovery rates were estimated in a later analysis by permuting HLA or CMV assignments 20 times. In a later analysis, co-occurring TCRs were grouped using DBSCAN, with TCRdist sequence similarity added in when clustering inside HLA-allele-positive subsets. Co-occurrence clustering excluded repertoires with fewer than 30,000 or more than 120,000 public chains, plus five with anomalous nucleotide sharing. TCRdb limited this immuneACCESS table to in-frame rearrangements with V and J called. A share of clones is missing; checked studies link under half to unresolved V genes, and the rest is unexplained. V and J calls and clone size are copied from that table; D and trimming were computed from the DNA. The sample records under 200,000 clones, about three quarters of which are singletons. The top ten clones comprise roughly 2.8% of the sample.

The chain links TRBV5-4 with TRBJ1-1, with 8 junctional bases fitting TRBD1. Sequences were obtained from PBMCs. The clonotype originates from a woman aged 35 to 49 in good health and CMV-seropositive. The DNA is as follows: TGTGCCGTCCGACAGGGGTCGAACACTGAAGCTTTCTTT. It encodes CAVRQGSNTEAFF.